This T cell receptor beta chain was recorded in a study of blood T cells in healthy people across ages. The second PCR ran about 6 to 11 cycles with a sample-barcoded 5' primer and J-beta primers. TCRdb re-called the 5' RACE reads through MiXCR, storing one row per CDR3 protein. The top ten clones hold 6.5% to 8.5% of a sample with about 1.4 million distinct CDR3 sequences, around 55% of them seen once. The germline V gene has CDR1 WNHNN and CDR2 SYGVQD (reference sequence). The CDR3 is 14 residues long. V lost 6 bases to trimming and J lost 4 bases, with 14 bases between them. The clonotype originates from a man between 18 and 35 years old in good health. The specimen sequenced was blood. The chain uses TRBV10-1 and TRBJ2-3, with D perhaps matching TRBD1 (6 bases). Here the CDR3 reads CASRTGLGADTQYF. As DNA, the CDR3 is TGCGCCAGCAGAACAGGGCTCGGGGCAGATACGCAGTATTTT.